This T cell receptor beta chain was sequenced in a study of CD8+CD57+ T cells in acquired aplastic anemia. On the study more broadly: The sorted CD4+ and CD8+ cells yielded an average approximately 3 ug of DNA. Study-wide results and caveats: Both patients and controls carried the same twenty-nine CD8+ CDR3 sequences.

Many counts were recorded for this clonotype. The antigen remains undetermined. The patients chosen for sequencing had shown expansion of CD8+CD57+ cells (detected by flow cytometry). The patients, all of them, had severe acquired aplastic anemia. The CDR3 is 14 amino acids. In germline, CDR1 is SGHVS, CDR2 FNYEAQ. V lost 1 base and J 2 bases, leaving 9 bases between the germline ends. According to the study, genomic DNA was the template for TCR beta VDJ and CDR3 profiling. TCRdb reanalysed the reads using MiXCR and keeps one entry per CDR3 protein. In the table there are hundreds of thousands of distinct CDR3 sequences, about a third of which are singletons.

The sequenced sample was sorted CD4+, CD8+, or CD8+CD57+ T cells (not recorded which) from PBMCs. The TCR originated in a human donor with aplastic anemia. The chain has TRBV7-6 and TRBJ2-7; D uncertain. CDR3 DNA sequence: TGTGCCAGCAGCTTAGGGAGCGACACCTACGAGCAGTACTTC. It is translated as CASSLGSDTYEQYF.